The present TCR beta chain was sequenced within a study of shared clonotypes between healthy human individuals. The CDR3 length is 16 residues. Germline V gene data show CDR1 as LGHNA and CDR2 as YNFKEQ. Trimming removed 0 bases at V and 0 bases at J, with 12 bases between. Measured with immunoSEQ multiplex PCR; TCRdb has only the in-frame clones, and not every one. The table records about 1.5 million clones, 95% to 99% of them present only once. J is TRBJ2-7 and V is TRBV4-2; a weak D match, TRBD2 (6 bases). The source of this sequence is a man under 40 in good health. The sample consisted of naive CD4+ T cells sorted from blood. Subset: CD45RA+ positively selected. The CDR3 loop is CASSQEEGRFSYEQYF. The CDR3 nucleotides read TGTGCCAGCAGCCAAGAGGAGGGCCGCTTCTCCTACGAGCAGTACTTC.